The 26 T cell receptor beta chains below were found in one sample sequenced in a study of identical twins. TCRdb passed the 5' RACE reads through MiXCR, listing each CDR3 protein once. The repertoire holds roughly 750,000 distinct CDR3 sequences, with 21% as singletons. The data were also submitted as part of a second study, on T cells expressing NK-cell markers.

The sample taken for sequencing was PBMCs. The receptor set was obtained from a woman aged 18 to 35 in good health.

This rearrangement joins TRBV3-1 to TRBJ2-3; D is unclear. The germline V gene has CDR1 LGHDT and CDR2 YNNKEL (reference sequence). The CDR3 has 16 residues. V was shortened by 5 bases and J by 4 bases, with 19 bases between the two germline ends. The CDR3 reads CASSSRWRLFSDTQYF. CDR3 DNA: TGTGCCAGCAGCTCCCGGTGGCGCTTGTTCTCAGATACGCAGTATTTT.

V gene TRBV11-3 combines with J gene TRBJ1-5; TRBD1 aligns across 9 bases. Losses at the gene ends were 4 bases for V and 4 bases for J; bases not matched to a gene: 11. CDR1 SGHNT and CDR2 YENEEA come from the germline V gene. The CDR3 has 17 amino acids. For the CDR3, the DNA is TGTGCCAGCAGCTCCCTATTCGACAGGGGGATGAATCAGCCCCAGCATTTT. It is translated as CASSSLFDRGMNQPQHF.

This clonotype occurred once. The chain employs TRBV15 and TRBJ2-5, with D unresolved. Germline V lookup: CDR1 LNHNV, CDR2 YYDKDF (reference sequence). V dropped 1 base and J dropped 4 bases, with 7 bases sitting between them. CDR3 size: 13 residues. CDR3 region: CATSRGTIETQYF. The DNA for the CDR3 is TGTGCCACCAGCAGAGGCACAATAGAGACCCAGTACTTC.

This clonotype was observed a handful of times. The rearrangement joins TRBV6-6 to TRBJ2-4, with 7 bases fitting TRBD1. This CDR3 has 13 amino acids. V was pared by 2 bases and J by 5 bases, with 0 bases of the junction left unmatched. Germline loops: CDR1 MNHNY, CDR2 SVGAGI (reference sequence). The chain's CDR3 is CASSYTGENIQYF. CDR3 bases: TGTGCCAGCAGTTACACAGGGGAAAACATTCAGTACTTC.

In regard to this clonotype: Just one base apart from a much larger clone, this may be a read error. In DNA form, the CDR3 reads TGCAGTGCTAGAGGGCAGGGTTATTCACCCATCCACTTT. This sequence encodes CSARGQGYSPIHF. The V gene is TRBV20-1, the J gene TRBJ1-6; D possibly corresponds to TRBD1 (5 bases). The CDR3 loop spans 13 amino acids. The germline V gene encodes CDR1 DFQATT and CDR2 SNEGSKA (reference sequence).

The genes are TRBV4-3 and TRBJ2-4; the match to TRBD1 covers 9 bases. Trimming took 4 bases from V and 4 from J; bases not matched to a gene: 8. The CDR3 loop spans 16 amino acids. CDR1 LGHNA and CDR2 YSLEER come from the germline V gene. The CDR3 DNA is TGCGCCAGCAGCCCGGCGGGGACAGGGCTTAAAAACATTCAGTACTTC. Protein product: CASSPAGTGLKNIQYF.

The J gene is TRBJ2-2, the V gene TRBV20-1; no clear D gene. The germline V gene has CDR1 DFQATT and CDR2 SNEGSKA (reference sequence). This CDR3 is 13 amino acids long. V dropped 0 bases and J dropped 6 bases, with 8 bases sitting between them. This chain's CDR3 is CSAREKVPGELFF. CDR3 DNA: TGCAGTGCTAGAGAGAAGGTTCCCGGGGAGCTGTTTTTT.

The V call is TRBV7-9, the J call TRBJ2-3, with a weak D call TRBD1 (6 bases). Trimming stripped 4 bases from V and 5 bases from J, with 13 bases between. CDR1 SEHNR and CDR2 FQNEAQ come from the germline V gene (reference sequence). The CDR3 is 14 amino acids. The CDR3 DNA reads TGTGCCAGCAGCTCCCAGCTAGGGGGAGATACGCAGTATTTT. Its protein product is CASSSQLGGDTQYF. The entire variable domain, with the rest obtained from reference TRBV7-9 and TRBJ2-3, is as follows: DTGVSQNPRHKITKRGQNVTFRCDPISEHNRLYWYRQTLGQGPEFLTYFQNEAQLEKSRLLSDRFSAERPKGSFSTLEIQRTEQGDSAMYLCASSSQLGGDTQYFGPGTRLTVL.

The V and J genes are TRBV11-2 and TRBJ2-3, with 12 bases aligning to TRBD2. From germline, CDR1 is SGHAT and CDR2 FQNNGV. The ends lost 1 base at V and 2 bases at J; junction bases unmatched: 4. The CDR3 is made up of 17 amino acids. CDR3 nucleotide sequence: TGTGCCAGCAGCTTAGTTAGACTAGCGGGAGCCACAGATACGCAGTATTTT. Its translation is CASSLVRLAGATDTQYF.

This clonotype was counted only a few times. The V gene is TRBV5-5, the J gene TRBJ1-4, with D unresolved. Germline CDR1 SGHKS, CDR2 YYEKEE (reference sequence). The CDR3 is 14 amino acids. Trimming shortened V by 4 bases and J by 8 bases, and 15 bases separated the two germline ends. The CDR3 loop is CASSGFGTREKLFF. The DNA of the CDR3 is TGTGCCAGCAGCGGGTTCGGTACCCGCGAAAAACTGTTTTTT.

This clonotype was recorded many times. The chain uses TRBV12-3 or TRBV12-4 and TRBJ2-4; 9 nucleotides align to TRBD1. The V and J ends lost 6 bases and 10 bases, in that order; junction bases with no gene match: 1. The CDR3 has 11 residues. The CDR3 nucleotides read TGTGCCAGCAGCGACAGGGGGATTCAGTACTTC. Translating gives CASSDRGIQYF.

This clonotype was detected a few times. The gene calls are TRBV5-6 and TRBJ1-6; possible D gene TRBD1, 5 bases. This CDR3 comprises 14 residues. The V gene's germline CDR1 is SGHDT and CDR2 YYEEEE. V dropped 1 base and J dropped 9 bases, with 11 bases sitting between them. CDR3 nucleotides: TGTGCCAGCAGCTTGAGCCAGGGTACTTCACCCCTCCACTTT. The encoded protein is CASSLSQGTSPLHF.

This clonotype showed up just a few times. The gene calls are TRBV3-1 and TRBJ1-1, with 7 bases that match TRBD1. The germline CDR1 and CDR2 sequences are LGHDT and YNNKEL (reference sequence). The length of the CDR3 is 13 residues. V lost 5 bases and J lost 7; bases outside the gene matches: 7. The CDR3 DNA reads TGTGCCAGCAGCTCATGGACAGGAGTTGAAGCTTTCTTT. It encodes CASSSWTGVEAFF.

J is TRBJ1-4 and V is TRBV5-6; D not resolved. Trimming left V 4 bases short and J 8 bases short, with 12 bases between. Germline CDR1 is SGHDT and CDR2 is YYEEEE. This CDR3 region has 13 residues. The CDR3: CASSLGLAEKLFF. CDR3 nucleotides: TGTGCCAGCAGCCTCGGGCTGGCGGAAAAACTGTTTTTT.

This clonotype was seen at least ten times. The chain carries TRBV12-3 or TRBV12-4 and TRBJ2-1; 8 bases are a match to TRBD2. Germline trimming cut 1 base from V and 10 bases from J; bases unmatched to any gene: 0. The CDR3 runs 12 residues. The CDR3, as DNA: TGTGCCAGCAGTTTAGGACTAGCGGAGCAGTTCTTC. This sequence encodes CASSLGLAEQFF.

The chain joins TRBV12-3 or TRBV12-4 to TRBJ2-5; TRBD2 agrees at 8 bases. Trimming cost V 5 bases and J 5 bases; bases outside gene matches: 13. The CDR3 sequence is 16 residues long. CDR3 sequence reads: CASSLPAGRAPETQYF. In nucleotides, the CDR3 is TGTGCCAGCAGTCTACCTGCCGGGAGGGCCCCTGAGACCCAGTACTTC.

The chain is built from TRBV11-2 and TRBJ2-2; the D gene could be TRBD1 or TRBD2 (5 bases each). CDR1 and CDR2 from the germline V gene are SGHAT and FQNNGV. Trimming shortened V by 1 base and J by 2 bases, and 11 bases separated the two germline ends. CDR3 length equals 16 residues. CDR3 amino acids: CASSLGQTTNTGELFF. CDR3 nucleotide sequence: TGTGCCAGCAGCTTAGGACAGACTACAAACACCGGGGAGCTGTTTTTT. Together with reference TRBV11-2 and TRBJ2-2, the CDR3 gives the full variable domain: EAGVAQSPRYKIIEKRQSVAFWCNPISGHATLYWYQQILGQGPKLLIQFQNNGVVDDSQLPKDRFSAERLKGVDSTLKIQPAKLEDSAVYLCASSLGQTTNTGELFFGEGSRLTVL.

The CDR3: CAIGQGTKNIQYF. CDR3 coding DNA: TGTGCCATCGGCCAGGGCACCAAAAACATTCAGTACTTC. The V gene is TRBV10-3, the J gene TRBJ2-4, with TRBD1 as a possible D gene (5 bases). CDR3 length: 13 amino acids. CDR1 ENHRY and CDR2 SYGVKD come from the germline V gene. Trimming removed 8 bases at V and 2 bases at J, with 10 bases between.

The sample holds many counts of this clonotype. The V call is TRBV11-2, the J call TRBJ2-1; unclear D gene. CDR1 is SGHAT and CDR2 is FQNNGV in the germline V gene. With 8 bases removed from V and 8 bases from J, the gap between germline ends came to 19 bases. The CDR3 totals 14 residues. The CDR3 sequence: CASCPSAGLHEQFF. DNA of the CDR3: TGTGCCAGCTGTCCCAGCGCTGGTTTGCATGAGCAGTTCTTC.

This clonotype was recorded many times. The chain links TRBV15 to TRBJ2-7; TRBD1 matches 7 bases. The length of the CDR3 is 15 residues. Germline CDR1 LNHNV, CDR2 YYDKDF (reference sequence). With V trimmed by 0 bases and J by 2 bases, 4 bases remained unmatched. CDR3 in DNA: TGTGCCACCAGCAGAGATCCCGGGACAGCCTACGAGCAGTACTTC. It is translated as CATSRDPGTAYEQYF.

The rearrangement uses TRBV27 and TRBJ2-2; D remains ambiguous. Germline values: CDR1 MNHEY, CDR2 SMNVEV (reference sequence). The CDR3 sequence is 13 residues long. Trimming left V 6 bases short and J 4 bases short, with 9 bases between. CDR3 region: CASRGSSTGELFF. The CDR3 DNA reads as TGTGCCAGCAGGGGAAGTTCCACCGGGGAGCTGTTTTTT.

The J gene is TRBJ2-6, the V gene TRBV6-1; D is perhaps TRBD2 (6 bases). CDR3 size: 16 residues. Trimming took 7 bases from V and 0 from J, leaving 13 bases between them. Germline values: CDR1 MNHNS, CDR2 SASEGT. CDR3 loop: CASTERVISGANVLTF. For the CDR3, the DNA is TGTGCCAGCACGGAGCGGGTCATCTCTGGGGCCAACGTCCTGACTTTC.

The rearrangement links TRBV29-1 to TRBJ2-5; 11 positions match TRBD2. This CDR3 comprises 14 residues. V shed 4 bases and J 1 base; nucleotides not matched to a gene: 2. Germline V gene lookup returns CDR1 SQVTM and CDR2 ANQGSEA. CDR3 bases: TGCAGCGTTGCGGGACTAGCGGCCCAAGAGACCCAGTACTTC. Encoded protein: CSVAGLAAQETQYF.

This clonotype was recorded at least ten times. The gene calls are TRBV3-1 and TRBJ2-7; D perhaps matches TRBD2 (5 bases). V gave up 5 bases and J gave up 3 bases, with 17 bases separating them. Germline CDR1 and CDR2: LGHDT and YNNKEL (reference sequence). This CDR3 has 15 residues. Here the CDR3 DNA reads TGTGCCAGCAGCAGGGCATCTGGACTGAACTACGAGCAGTACTTC. Amino acid sequence: CASSRASGLNYEQYF.

The sample holds a few counts of this clonotype. This rearrangement joins TRBV12-3 or TRBV12-4 to TRBJ1-3; tentative D call: TRBD1 (6 bases). The CDR3 has 12 residues. V was shortened by 7 bases and J by 5 bases, with 9 bases between the two germline ends. The CDR3 bases are TGTGCCAGCATCGGACAGCGAAACACCATATATTTT. Protein product: CASIGQRNTIYF.

This clonotype was seen only a few times. The chain joins TRBV7-3 to TRBJ2-1, with 11 nucleotides matching TRBD2. V shed 1 base, J shed 6 bases, and the junction held 8 bases outside the gene matches. CDR1 and CDR2 from the germline V gene are SGHTA and FQGTGA. The CDR3 has 17 amino acids. This chain's CDR3 is CASSLRSLAGGFNEQFF. CDR3 coding DNA: TGTGCCAGCAGCTTAAGAAGCCTAGCGGGGGGTTTCAATGAGCAGTTCTTC.